The source of this T cell receptor beta chain is a study of cytomegalovirus exposure and HLA in healthy donors. With 5 bases clipped from V and 11 bases from J, the junction kept 12 bases outside the gene matches. The V gene's germline CDR1 is MDHEN and CDR2 SYDVKM. CDR3 size: 14 residues. The data were produced by immunoSEQ multiplex PCR, yet TCRdb's version contains in-frame clones alone and is incomplete. The sample shows tens of thousands of clones, approximately 88% of them seen only once. V usage is TRBV28 and J usage is TRBJ2-3, with 8 bases matching TRBD1. What was sequenced was PBMCs. The sequence derives from a woman younger than 30 in good health and CMV-seronegative. The CDR3 is CASSLGDRIGMQYF. CDR3 bases: TGTGCCAGCAGTCTAGGGGACAGGATCGGTATGCAGTATTTT.